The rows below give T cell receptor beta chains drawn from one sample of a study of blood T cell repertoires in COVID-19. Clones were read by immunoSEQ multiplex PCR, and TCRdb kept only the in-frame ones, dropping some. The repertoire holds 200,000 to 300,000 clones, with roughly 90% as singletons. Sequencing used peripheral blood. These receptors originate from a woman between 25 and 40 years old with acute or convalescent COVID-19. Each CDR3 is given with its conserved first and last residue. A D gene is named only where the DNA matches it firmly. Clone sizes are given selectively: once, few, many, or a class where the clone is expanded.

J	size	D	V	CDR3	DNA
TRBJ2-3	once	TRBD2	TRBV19	CASSIGQRESTDTQYF	TGTGCCAGTAGTATAGGCCAGCGGGAGAGCACAGATACGCAGTATTTT
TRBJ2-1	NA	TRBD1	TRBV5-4	CASSSRTGWTTTQFF	TGTGCCAGCAGCTCCCGGACAGGGTGGACAACGACGCAGTTCTTC
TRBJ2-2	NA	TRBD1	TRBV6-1	CASSEGHRGRAGELFF	TGTGCCAGCAGTGAAGGTCACAGGGGAAGGGCCGGGGAGCTGTTTTTT
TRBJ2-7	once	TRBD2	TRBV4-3	CASSQDRLAGEQYF	TGCGCCAGCAGCCAAGACAGACTAGCTGGTGAGCAGTACTTC
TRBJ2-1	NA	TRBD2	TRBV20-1	CSASRTSGSNEQFF	TGCAGTGCTAGTAGGACTAGCGGGAGTAACGAGCAGTTCTTC
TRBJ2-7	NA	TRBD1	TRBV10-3	CAISEGQGLGYEQYF	TGTGCCATCAGCGAAGGACAGGGGTTGGGCTACGAGCAGTACTTC
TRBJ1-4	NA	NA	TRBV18	CASSPWEVFNEKLFF	TGTGCCAGCTCACCATGGGAGGTATTCAATGAAAAACTGTTTTTT
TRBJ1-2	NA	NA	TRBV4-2	CASSATGYGYTF	TGTGCCAGCAGTGCTACGGGGTATGGCTACACCTTC
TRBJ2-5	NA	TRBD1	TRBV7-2	CASSEGTGAVTQYF	TGTGCCAGCAGCGAAGGGACAGGGGCAGTGACCCAGTACTTC
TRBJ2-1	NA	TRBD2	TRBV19	CASSPRRLAGRVYNEQFF	TGTGCCAGTAGCCCCAGAAGACTAGCGGGAAGGGTCTACAATGAGCAGTTCTTC
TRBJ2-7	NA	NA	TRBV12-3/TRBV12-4	CASSLELLYEQYF	TGTGCCAGCAGTTTAGAACTGCTCTACGAGCAGTACTTC
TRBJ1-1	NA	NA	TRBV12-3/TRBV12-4	CASSLFRRTEAFF	TGTGCCAGCAGTTTATTTCGGAGGACTGAAGCTTTCTTT
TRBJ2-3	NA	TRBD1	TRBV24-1	CATSALQGAADTQYF	TGTGCCACCAGTGCCTTACAGGGGGCCGCAGATACGCAGTATTTT
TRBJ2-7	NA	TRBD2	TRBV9	CASSEGGSRVEQQYF	TGTGCCAGCAGCGAGGGAGGGAGCAGGGTCGAGCAGCAGTACTTC